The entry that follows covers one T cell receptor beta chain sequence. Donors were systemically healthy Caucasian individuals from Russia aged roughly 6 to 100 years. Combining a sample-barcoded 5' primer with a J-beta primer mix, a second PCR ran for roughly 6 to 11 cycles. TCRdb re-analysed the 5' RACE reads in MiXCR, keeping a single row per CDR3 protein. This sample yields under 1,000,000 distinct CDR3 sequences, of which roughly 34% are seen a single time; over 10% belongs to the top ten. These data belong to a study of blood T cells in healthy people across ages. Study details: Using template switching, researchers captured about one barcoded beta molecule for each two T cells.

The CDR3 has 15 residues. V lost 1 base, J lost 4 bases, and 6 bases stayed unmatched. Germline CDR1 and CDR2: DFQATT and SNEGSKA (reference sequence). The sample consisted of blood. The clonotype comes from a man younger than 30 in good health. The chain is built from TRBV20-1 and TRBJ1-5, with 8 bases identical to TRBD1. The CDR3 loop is CSARVPRDRNQPQHF. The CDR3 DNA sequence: TGCAGTGCTAGAGTCCCCCGGGACAGGAATCAGCCCCAGCATTTT.